A single sample gave rise to the 20 T cell receptor beta chains below, sequenced in a study of blood T cell repertoires in COVID-19. Clones were sequenced by immunoSEQ multiplex PCR, and TCRdb holds only the in-frame ones, with some missing. Of 87,000 or so clones listed, 75% to 90% are singletons. The material sequenced was peripheral blood. The source of these receptors is a woman aged 45-59 years with active or convalescent COVID-19.

J is TRBJ1-2 and V is TRBV11-2, with D hard to call. The V end was cut by 4 bases, the J end by 3 bases, with 15 bases between. The CDR3 runs to 15 residues. Germline V gene data show CDR1 as SGHAT and CDR2 as FQNNGV. The CDR3 sequence is CASSSHGLAYYGYTF. DNA for the CDR3: TGTGCCAGCAGCTCCCACGGTCTCGCCTACTATGGCTACACCTTC. Filled out from reference TRBV11-2 and TRBJ1-2, the complete variable domain reads EAGVAQSPRYKIIEKRQSVAFWCNPISGHATLYWYQQILGQGPKLLIQFQNNGVVDDSQLPKDRFSAERLKGVDSTLKIQPAKLEDSAVYLCASSSHGLAYYGYTFGSGTRLTVV.

In nucleotides, the CDR3 is TGCGCCAGCAGCCAAGACACAGGGGGCGCGAACACCGGGGAGCTGTTTTTT. Its protein is CASSQDTGGANTGELFF. This sequence joins TRBV4-3 and TRBJ2-2; 9 positions agree with TRBD1. This CDR3 is built from 17 residues. Germline CDR1 is LGHNA and CDR2 is YSLEER. J was trimmed by 0 bases and V by 0 bases; bases with no gene match: 2.

The chain joins TRBV2 to TRBJ2-4; 13 bases fit TRBD2. Germline lookup yields CDR1 SNHLY and CDR2 FYNNEI. The V segment lost 4 bases and the J segment 3 bases; nucleotides outside the gene matches: 3. CDR3 length: 16 amino acids. The CDR3 DNA is TGTGCCAGCAGTGCGACTAGCGGGGGGAGCAAAAACATTCAGTACTTC. It encodes CASSATSGGSKNIQYF.

The rearrangement uses TRBV5-4 and TRBJ1-1, with 9 bases lining up with TRBD1. The junction had 6 bases not matched to a gene; V was cut back by 4 bases and J by 5 bases. The CDR3 has 14 residues. Germline CDR1 SGHNT, CDR2 YYREEE (reference sequence). CDR3 protein: CASSPGQGFTEAFF. The CDR3 coding sequence is TGTGCCAGCAGCCCAGGACAGGGGTTTACTGAAGCTTTCTTT.

The table lists this clone with a few counts. This chain uses TRBV27 with TRBJ2-1; perhaps TRBD1 as D (6 bases). There are 18 residues in the CDR3. V was cut by 6 bases and J by 7 bases, with 28 bases left in between. CDR1 and CDR2 from the germline V gene are MNHEY and SMNVEV (reference sequence). The CDR3 region has the DNA TGTGCCAGCAGCCGAGGGACATCGATGGAACAAGGGTATAATGAGCAGTTCTTC. Amino acid sequence: CASSRGTSMEQGYNEQFF.

The chain recombines TRBV13 with TRBJ2-2, with D unclear. Deletions cut 5 bases from V and 6 bases from J, with 10 bases between. The germline V gene encodes CDR1 PRHDT and CDR2 FYEKMQ (reference sequence). The CDR3 runs to 13 residues. CDR3 region: CASSLRLAGELFF. In DNA form, the CDR3 reads TGTGCCAGCAGCCTCCGACTGGCCGGGGAGCTGTTTTTT.

The chain combines TRBV5-1 with TRBJ2-7; D is perhaps TRBD2 (5 bases). The CDR3 loop spans 14 amino acids. The germline V gene has CDR1 SGHRS and CDR2 YFSETQ. V lost 0 bases and J 3 bases, leaving 10 bases between the germline ends. The CDR3 protein is CASSLGTLIYEQYF. CDR3 nucleotides: TGCGCCAGCAGCTTGGGGACTCTCATCTACGAGCAGTACTTC. The whole variable domain, remainder taken from reference TRBV5-1 and TRBJ2-7, is KAGVTQTPRYLIKTRGQQVTLSCSPISGHRSVSWYQQTPGQGLQFLFEYFSETQRNKGNFPGRFSGRQFSNSRSEMNVSTLELGDSALYLCASSLGTLIYEQYFGPGTRLTVT.

This rearrangement joins TRBV5-4 to TRBJ2-7, with 14 nucleotides matching TRBD2. The length of the CDR3 is 14 residues. V lost 5 bases to trimming and J lost 7 bases; unmatched junction nucleotides: 5. CDR1 SGHNT and CDR2 YYREEE come from the germline V gene (reference sequence). CDR3 DNA: TGTGCCAGCAGTCGGACTAGCGGGGGGCCAGAGCAGTACTTC. Amino acids: CASSRTSGGPEQYF.

The V gene is TRBV9, the J gene TRBJ1-1, with TRBD1 identical over 10 bases. Losses at the gene ends were 4 bases for V and 6 bases for J; bases not matched to a gene: 6. In germline, CDR1 is SGDLS, CDR2 YYNGEE. The CDR3 contains 14 residues. The CDR3 protein is CASSPGQGVSEAFF. The CDR3 nucleotides are TGTGCCAGCAGCCCCGGACAGGGGGTATCTGAAGCTTTCTTT.

The chain links TRBV9 to TRBJ1-3; D may be TRBD1 (5 bases). The germline gives CDR1 SGDLS, CDR2 YYNGEE. The CDR3 loop spans 17 amino acids. V lost 4 bases and J 0 bases, leaving 17 bases between the germline ends. CDR3 in amino acids: CASSPSPGVISGNTIYF. As DNA, the CDR3 is TGTGCCAGCAGCCCGAGCCCGGGGGTAATCTCTGGAAACACCATATATTTT. Drawing the rest from reference TRBV9 and TRBJ1-3, the complete variable domain is DSGVTQTPKHLITATGQRVTLRCSPRSGDLSVYWYQQSLDQGLQFLIQYYNGEERAKGNILERFSAQQFPDLHSELNLSSLELGDSALYFCASSPSPGVISGNTIYFGEGSWLTVV.

The chain combines TRBV5-4 with TRBJ1-3; 9 bases are a match to TRBD1. Trimming removed 0 bases from V and 4 bases from J; junction bases left unmatched: 5. This CDR3 is built from 16 residues. Germline V gene lookup returns CDR1 SGHNT and CDR2 YYREEE (reference sequence). Here the CDR3 reads CASSLGPGTGGNTIYF. The CDR3 DNA is TGTGCCAGCAGCTTGGGGCCCGGGACAGGGGGAAACACCATATATTTT.

The chain links TRBV7-3 to TRBJ1-4; no clear D gene. CDR3 size: 12 residues. Trimming removed 6 bases at V and 10 bases at J, with 12 bases between. Per the germline V gene, CDR1 is SGHTA and CDR2 is FQGTGA. The chain's CDR3 is CASRLPLGKLFF. As DNA, the CDR3 is TGTGCCAGCAGACTCCCACTCGGAAAACTGTTTTTT.

The chain carries TRBV7-9 and TRBJ1-1; a weak D match, TRBD1 (6 bases). Germline V gene lookup returns CDR1 SEHNR and CDR2 FQNEAQ (reference sequence). The CDR3 consists of 14 residues. V lost 5 bases and J 3 bases, leaving 13 bases between the germline ends. The CDR3 spells CASSLRDTDTEAFF. CDR3 nucleotide sequence: TGTGCCAGCAGCCTCCGGGACACCGACACTGAAGCTTTCTTT.

V is TRBV21-1 and J is TRBJ1-1; the tabulated D call, TRBD1, remains unverified against the DNA. TRBV21-1 is described as a pseudogene. The CDR3 runs to 13 residues. Here the CDR3 DNA reads TGTGCCAGCAGCAAAGCTCCCCAGACTGAAGCTTTCTTT. Encoded protein: CASSKAPQTEAFF.

This clone has just a few counts. This chain links TRBV7-9 with TRBJ1-3, with TRBD1 as a possible D gene (5 bases). The CDR3 consists of 16 residues. In germline, CDR1 is SEHNR, CDR2 FQNEAQ (reference sequence). V was cut by 4 bases and J by 2 bases, with 15 bases left in between. CDR3 sequence (DNA): TGTGCCAGCAGCTCAATCCTCCAGGGAACTGGAAACACCATATATTTT. Translation: CASSSILQGTGNTIYF.

CDR3 amino acids: CATLRTSSPYTQYF. The CDR3 DNA reads as TGTGCCACCCTTAGGACTAGCTCCCCGTATACGCAGTATTTT. The V gene is TRBV2, the J gene TRBJ2-3; 8 positions match TRBD2. The CDR3 length is 14 residues. The V segment lost 10 bases and the J segment 7 bases; nucleotides outside the gene matches: 13. The germline CDR1 and CDR2 sequences are SNHLY and FYNNEI. Filled out from reference TRBV2 and TRBJ2-3, the complete variable domain reads EPEVTQTPSHQVTQMGQEVILRCVPISNHLYFYWYRQILGQKVEFLVSFYNNEISEKSEIFDDQFSVERPDGSNFTLKIRSTKLEDSAMYFCATLRTSSPYTQYFGPGTRLTVL.

The rearrangement uses TRBV18 and TRBJ1-2, with a tentative D call TRBD1 (5 bases). The CDR3 consists of 15 residues. Germline CDR1 and CDR2: KGHSH and LQKENI. Between the trimmed V and J ends, which lost 3 bases and 3 bases, there was a span of 14 bases. The CDR3 sequence: CASSPGGTLDYGYTF. The DNA of the CDR3 is TGTGCCAGCTCACCGGGCGGGACCCTTGACTATGGCTACACCTTC.

The chain combines TRBV30 with TRBJ2-3; TRBD2 matches at 8 bases. Germline CDR1 is GTSNPN and CDR2 is SVGIG (reference sequence). V gave up 3 bases and J gave up 5 bases; unmatched junction bases: 1. This CDR3 spans 12 amino acids. CDR3 residues: CAWSGGGDTQYF. CDR3 bases: TGTGCCTGGAGCGGGGGGGGAGATACGCAGTATTTT.

This sequence joins TRBV5-1 and TRBJ2-1; D is perhaps TRBD1 (5 bases). The V end lost 4 bases, the J end lost 10 bases, and 18 bases lay between the germline ends. Germline CDR1 reads SGHRS; CDR2 reads YFSETQ. The CDR3 covers 14 residues. CDR3 protein: CASSATVVGREQFF. DNA for the CDR3: TGCGCCAGCAGCGCTACCGTAGTGGGGCGAGAGCAGTTCTTC.

V gene TRBV10-3 combines with J gene TRBJ2-7; 8 bases match TRBD2. V dropped 7 bases and J dropped 2; count of bases not matched to a gene: 10. In germline, CDR1 is ENHRY, CDR2 SYGVKD. The CDR3 covers 15 residues. Written as DNA, the CDR3 is TGTGCCATCAACGACGGGGGGGATCTGACCTACGAGCAGTACTTC. This encodes CAINDGGDLTYEQYF.